This entry lists 7 T cell receptor beta chains sequenced from one sample in a study of technical replicates of blood from a few donors. Method: immunoSEQ multiplex PCR; TCRdb's copy keeps in-frame clones and lacks some. The sample shows tens of thousands of clones, less than 99% of them seen only once. Sequenced: T cells isolated from PBMCs. These receptors were obtained from a human donor in good health.

The rearrangement links TRBV5-1 to TRBJ1-1, with a possible D match to TRBD1 (5 bases). The CDR3 length is 15 residues. V was clipped by 0 bases and J by 3 bases, with 12 bases between them. The V gene's germline CDR1 is SGHRS and CDR2 YFSETQ. In DNA form, the CDR3 reads TGCGCCAGCAGCTTGGCCAAGCCGGGGGACACTGAAGCTTTCTTT. Protein: CASSLAKPGDTEAFF.

This clone was recorded once. The chain uses TRBV5-4 and TRBJ2-7, with 10 bases that match TRBD1. With V trimmed by 2 bases and J by 6 bases, 8 bases remained unmatched. The CDR3 loop spans 15 amino acids. From germline, CDR1 is SGHNT and CDR2 YYREEE (reference sequence). The CDR3 spells CASSFRPGQGREQYF. The DNA for the CDR3 is TGTGCCAGCAGCTTTAGACCGGGACAGGGGCGCGAGCAGTACTTC.

V and J are TRBV6-7 and TRBJ2-4; possibly TRBD1 for D (6 bases). TRBV6-7 is assigned to the ORF class and has an uncertain function. The V end was cut by 1 base, the J end by 0 bases, with 28 bases between. The CDR3 sequence is 22 residues long. As DNA, the CDR3 is TGTGCCAGCAGTTACTTTTTTCCGTTACAGGGAAAAAATTGTCTAGCCAAAAACATTCAGTACTTC. This translates into CASSYFFPLQGKNCLAKNIQYF.

This chain connects TRBV25-1 to TRBJ1-6; possible D gene TRBD1, 6 bases. The length of the CDR3 is 15 residues. In germline, CDR1 is MGHDK, CDR2 SYGVNS. V lost 2 bases and J 10 bases, leaving 15 bases between the germline ends. The CDR3 is CASSEKDRGDSPLHF. CDR3 sequence (DNA): TGTGCCAGCAGTGAAAAGGACAGAGGGGACTCACCCCTCCACTTT.

The count of this clone is one. The V and J genes are TRBV5-4 and TRBJ2-7, with 8 nucleotides matching TRBD1. The CDR3 covers 15 residues. Germline V gene lookup returns CDR1 SGHNT and CDR2 YYREEE (reference sequence). Trimming at V came to 4 bases and at J to 3 bases, leaving 9 bases not matched to a gene. CDR3 protein: CASSPRTGSIYEQYF. In nucleotides, the CDR3 is TGTGCCAGCAGCCCTAGGACAGGGAGTATCTACGAGCAGTACTTC.

This chain uses TRBV11-2 with TRBJ2-1, with unresolved D. The CDR3 runs to 11 residues. The germline V and J ends were trimmed by 3 bases and 5 bases, with 2 bases remaining between them. The germline V gene encodes CDR1 SGHAT and CDR2 FQNNGV. CDR3 amino acids: CASSFNNEQFF. DNA of the CDR3: TGTGCCAGCAGCTTTAACAATGAGCAGTTCTTC.

The rearrangement links TRBV21-1 to TRBJ1-2; the tabulated D call, TRBD1, remains unverified against the DNA. TRBV21-1 counts as a pseudogene. The length of the CDR3 is 14 residues. In DNA, the CDR3 is TGTGCCAGCAGCAAAGGGACAGGGGGCTATGGCTACACCTTC. Amino acid sequence: CASSKGTGGYGYTF.